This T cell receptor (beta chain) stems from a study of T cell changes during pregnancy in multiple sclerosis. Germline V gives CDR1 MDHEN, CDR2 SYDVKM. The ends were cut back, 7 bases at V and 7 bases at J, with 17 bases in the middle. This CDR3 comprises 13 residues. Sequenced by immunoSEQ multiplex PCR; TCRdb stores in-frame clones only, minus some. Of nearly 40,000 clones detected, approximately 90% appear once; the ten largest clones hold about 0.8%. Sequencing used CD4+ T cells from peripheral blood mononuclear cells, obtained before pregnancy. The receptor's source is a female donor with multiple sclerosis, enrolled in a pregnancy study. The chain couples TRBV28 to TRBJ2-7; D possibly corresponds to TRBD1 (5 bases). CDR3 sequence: CASNERPKGEQYF. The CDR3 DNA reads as TGTGCCAGCAACGAGAGGCCGAAGGGGGAGCAGTACTTC.